This passage covers 12 T cell receptor beta chains from one sample sequenced in a study of T-cell memory formation after mild COVID-19. TCRdb re-called the 5' RACE reads with MiXCR, one entry per CDR3 protein. The data hold 450,000 or so distinct CDR3 sequences, with about 19% observed a single time. Material: PBMCs or a T cell subset sorted from them (not recorded which). These receptors were taken from an adult woman who had mild COVID-19 (a few samples of this study predate the infection). Cell type and time point are not known.

The chain links TRBV5-1 to TRBJ2-5, with a weak D call TRBD2 (6 bases). CDR1 and CDR2 (germline): SGHRS, YFSETQ. The CDR3 is 15 amino acids. Trimming left V 0 bases short and J 5 bases short, with 14 bases between. The CDR3 is CASSLELPRGETQYF. CDR3 sequence (DNA): TGCGCCAGCAGCTTGGAGCTCCCCCGGGGGGAGACCCAGTACTTC.

DNA for the CDR3: TGTGCCAGCAGCTTAATGTGGGGTGAGCAGTTCTTC. Residues: CASSLMWGEQFF. This chain connects TRBV11-2 to TRBJ2-1; D remains unclear. The germline V gene has CDR1 SGHAT and CDR2 FQNNGV. V lost 2 bases and J lost 9, with 8 bases in between. The CDR3 has 12 amino acids.

In this sample, this clonotype turned up a few times. The V and J genes are TRBV5-6 and TRBJ2-2; 7 bases line up with TRBD2. Trimming cost V 2 bases and J 2 bases; bases outside gene matches: 18. There are 20 residues in the CDR3. Germline CDR1 reads SGHDT; CDR2 reads YYEEEE. The DNA of the CDR3 is TGTGCCAGCAGCTTCTTGGGAATCCGGGACTACTATACAAACACCGGGGAGCTGTTTTTT. It specifies CASSFLGIRDYYTNTGELFF.

The chain has TRBV18 and TRBJ1-1; tentative D call: TRBD1 (6 bases). The CDR3 covers 14 residues. V was clipped by 4 bases and J by 3 bases, with 12 bases between them. The germline CDR1 and CDR2 sequences are KGHSH and LQKENI. The DNA of the CDR3 is TGTGCCAGCTCACTAAACAGGGAGGACACTGAAGCTTTCTTT. This translates into CASSLNREDTEAFF.

For the CDR3, the DNA is TGCGCCAGCAGCCAAGATCTTGCCCCGGGACCCCCCTCCTACAATGAGCAGTTCTTC. Its translation is CASSQDLAPGPPSYNEQFF. The rearrangement uses TRBV4-3 and TRBJ2-1; D is perhaps TRBD1 or TRBD2 (5 bases each). The CDR3 consists of 19 residues. Between the trimmed V and J ends, which lost 0 bases and 0 bases, there was a span of 18 bases. CDR1 is LGHNA, CDR2 YSLEER, per germline.

V usage is TRBV6-2 or TRBV6-3 and J usage is TRBJ2-2; D is ambiguous. The germline V gene encodes CDR1 MNHEY and CDR2 SVGEGT. The CDR3 totals 11 residues. Deletions cut 10 bases from V and 7 bases from J, with 10 bases between. CDR3 in amino acids: CATLFVGELFF. The CDR3 nucleotides read TGTGCCACCCTATTTGTCGGGGAGCTGTTTTTT.

This clonotype has more than one count but fewer than ten. CDR3 in amino acids: CAILGGTYNEQFF. The CDR3 coding sequence is TGTGCCATCTTGGGGGGCACCTACAATGAGCAGTTCTTC. The chain has TRBV12-3 or TRBV12-4 and TRBJ2-1; D may match TRBD1 or TRBD2 (6 bases each). V shed 10 bases and J shed 2 bases, with 12 bases lying between them. The CDR3 has 13 residues.

This clonotype came up a few times. The V gene is TRBV4-2, the J gene TRBJ2-5, with 14 positions matching TRBD2. Germline lookup yields CDR1 LGHNA and CDR2 YNFKEQ. The CDR3 runs to 17 residues. J was trimmed by 3 bases and V by 5 bases; bases with no gene match: 8. CDR3 sequence (DNA): TGTGCCAGCAGCACGACTAGCGGGAGGGCAAACGAAGAGACCCAGTACTTC. It specifies CASSTTSGRANEETQYF.

The J gene is TRBJ1-5, the V gene TRBV3-1; perhaps TRBD1 as D (5 bases). The CDR3 extends over 14 amino acids. Trimming shortened V by 0 bases and J by 11 bases, and 14 bases separated the two germline ends. The V gene's germline CDR1 is LGHDT and CDR2 YNNKEL (reference sequence). CDR3 residues: CASSQDDREVAQHF. The CDR3 DNA is TGTGCCAGCAGCCAAGATGACAGAGAAGTAGCCCAGCATTTT.

Notes on this clonotype: A junction boundary mismatches the germline segment, possibly from a read error. This sequence joins TRBV7-7 and TRBJ2-7; TRBD1 or TRBD2 may be the D gene (5 bases each). The germline gives CDR1 SSHAT, CDR2 FNYEAQ (reference sequence). The CDR3 totals 15 residues. CDR3 loop: CASSLAQGVSYEQYF. The CDR3 nucleotides read TGTGCTAGCAGCTTAGCGCAGGGAGTAAGCTACGAGCAGTACTTC.

The chain couples TRBV12-3 or TRBV12-4 to TRBJ1-3; D uncertain. Trimming stripped 7 bases from V and 5 bases from J, with 18 bases between. The CDR3 totals 15 residues. DNA of the CDR3: TGTGCCAGCAAGCATTTATCCCTGTCGAGAAACACCATATATTTT. Protein: CASKHLSLSRNTIYF.

The chain has TRBV6-1 and TRBJ1-2; a weak D match, TRBD1 (5 bases). Germline lookup yields CDR1 MNHNS and CDR2 SASEGT. Deletions cut 6 bases from V and 0 bases from J, with 11 bases between. This CDR3 is built from 14 residues. The chain's CDR3 is CASRERTTNYGYTF. Here the CDR3 DNA reads TGTGCCAGCAGGGAAAGGACAACTAACTATGGCTACACCTTC.